The 12 T cell receptor beta chains below were found in one sample sequenced in a study of cytomegalovirus exposure and HLA in healthy donors. 13 Jbeta primers and 60 Vbeta primers were used for the PCR. Sequenced by immunoSEQ multiplex PCR; TCRdb stores in-frame clones only, minus some. The sample has 130,000 or so clones; about 81% are singletons. The source material was PBMCs. These TCRs come from a woman between 45 and 60 years old in good health and CMV-seropositive.

The chain recombines TRBV27 with TRBJ2-3; a possible D gene is TRBD2 (5 bases). The CDR3 sequence is 11 residues long. V gave up 6 bases and J gave up 7 bases, with 8 bases separating them. Germline V gene sequence: CDR1 MNHEY, CDR2 SMNVEV (reference sequence). In nucleotides, the CDR3 is TGTGCCAGCAGCAGACTAAATACGCAGTATTTT. Residues: CASSRLNTQYF.

This chain links TRBV25-1 with TRBJ1-6; D might be TRBD1 (5 bases). The CDR3 contains 13 residues. CDR1 is MGHDK and CDR2 is SYGVNS in the germline V gene. V lost 4 bases, J lost 10 bases, and 11 bases lay in between. The CDR3 here is CASSGQGRSPLHF. The CDR3 nucleotides read TGTGCCAGCAGTGGGCAGGGCCGGTCACCCCTCCACTTT.

The table lists this clone with a count of one. The chain uses TRBV29-1 and TRBJ1-2, with 11 bases that match TRBD1. The CDR3 is made up of 12 amino acids. The germline CDR1 and CDR2 sequences are SQVTM and ANQGSEA. Trimming took 7 bases from V and 7 from J; bases not matched to a gene: 5. CDR3 protein: CSGWGQGVGYTF. The CDR3 DNA is TGCAGCGGGTGGGGACAGGGGGTTGGCTACACCTTC.

The rearrangement links TRBV30 to TRBJ1-2; 7 bases match TRBD1. The ends lost 3 bases at V and 0 bases at J; junction bases unmatched: 4. The CDR3 is 14 amino acids. Germline lookup yields CDR1 GTSNPN and CDR2 SVGIG (reference sequence). The CDR3, as DNA: TGTGCCTGGAGGGGACAGACCCCTAACTATGGCTACACCTTC. This translates into CAWRGQTPNYGYTF. Full variable domain (rest looked up from reference TRBV30 and TRBJ1-2): SQTIHQWPATLVQPVGSPLSLECTVEGTSNPNLYWYRQAAGRGLQLLFYSVGIGQISSEVPQNLSASRPQDRQFILSSKKLLLSDSGFYLCAWRGQTPNYGYTFGSGTRLTVV.

This chain connects TRBV7-9 to TRBJ2-7; the D gene is possibly TRBD2 (5 bases). Germline values: CDR1 SEHNR, CDR2 FQNEAQ (reference sequence). Trimming stripped 2 bases from V and 2 bases from J, with 10 bases between. The CDR3 spans 14 residues. The CDR3 DNA sequence: TGTGCCAGCAGCTTACGTGCGGGCCCCTACGAGCAGTACTTC. Protein product: CASSLRAGPYEQYF.

As concerns this clone: Germline is not matched at one junction end, which may reflect a read error. The J gene is TRBJ1-1, the V gene TRBV5-1, with 8 bases matching TRBD1. Germline CDR1 reads SGHRS; CDR2 reads YFSETQ. The CDR3 sequence is 15 residues long. The CDR3 DNA reads as TGCGCCAGCAGCATAAGACAGGGGTTGAACGCTGAAGCTTTCTTT. Amino acids: CASSIRQGLNAEAFF.

The CDR3, as DNA: TGTGCCAGCAGTTACTCGACGGGAGATACGCAGTATTTT. Translated: CASSYSTGDTQYF. The V call is TRBV6-6, the J call TRBJ2-3; D gene ambiguous. The germline V gene has CDR1 MNHNY and CDR2 SVGAGI (reference sequence). The CDR3 runs 13 residues. The V end was cut by 0 bases, the J end by 5 bases, with 6 bases between.

The chain is built from TRBV18 and TRBJ1-1; 7 bases match TRBD1. J lost 0 bases, V lost 5 bases, and 3 bases had no gene match. The germline CDR1 and CDR2 sequences are KGHSH and LQKENI. The CDR3 has 14 residues. The CDR3 region is CASSIQGMNTEAFF. The CDR3 coding sequence is TGTGCCAGCTCAATACAGGGGATGAACACTGAAGCTTTCTTT.

This rearrangement joins TRBV9 to TRBJ2-7; D is possibly TRBD1 (6 bases). Per germline, CDR1 SGDLS and CDR2 YYNGEE. V was clipped by 4 bases and J by 4 bases, with 15 bases between them. The CDR3 is 14 residues long. The CDR3 DNA sequence: TGTGCCAGCAGCTCCAGGGGCTCTCGGTACGAGCAGTACTTC. Its translation is CASSSRGSRYEQYF. Supplemented by reference TRBV9 and TRBJ2-7, the full variable domain reads DSGVTQTPKHLITATGQRVTLRCSPRSGDLSVYWYQQSLDQGLQFLIQYYNGEERAKGNILERFSAQQFPDLHSELNLSSLELGDSALYFCASSSRGSRYEQYFGPGTRLTVT.

On this clone itself: Being one base from a much bigger clone, this may be a read error. The CDR3 coding sequence is TGTGCCAGCAGCCTCTACGAGCAGTACTTC. Protein: CASSLYEQYF. The rearrangement links TRBV6-1 to TRBJ2-7, with unresolved D. The CDR3 has 10 amino acids. V was trimmed by 6 bases and J by 3 bases, leaving 3 bases between them. From germline, CDR1 is MNHNS and CDR2 SASEGT.

This clone was detected only a few times. The rearrangement uses TRBV27 and TRBJ2-3; D not resolved. V was shortened by 6 bases and J by 2 bases, with 6 bases between the two germline ends. The CDR3 has 12 residues. Germline CDR1 reads MNHEY; CDR2 reads SMNVEV (reference sequence). CDR3 in DNA: TGTGCCAGCAGCAGCGCCACAGATACGCAGTATTTT. This encodes CASSSATDTQYF.

A few counts support this clone. This rearrangement joins TRBV6-6 to TRBJ2-1; 7 nucleotides line up with TRBD2. The CDR3 is 12 residues long. Germline assignment: CDR1 MNHNY and CDR2 SVGAGI (reference sequence). J was trimmed by 8 bases and V by 8 bases; bases with no gene match: 6. CDR3 nucleotide sequence: TGTGCCAGCGGCGGGAGATTGGATGAGCAGTTCTTC. The encoded protein is CASGGRLDEQFF.